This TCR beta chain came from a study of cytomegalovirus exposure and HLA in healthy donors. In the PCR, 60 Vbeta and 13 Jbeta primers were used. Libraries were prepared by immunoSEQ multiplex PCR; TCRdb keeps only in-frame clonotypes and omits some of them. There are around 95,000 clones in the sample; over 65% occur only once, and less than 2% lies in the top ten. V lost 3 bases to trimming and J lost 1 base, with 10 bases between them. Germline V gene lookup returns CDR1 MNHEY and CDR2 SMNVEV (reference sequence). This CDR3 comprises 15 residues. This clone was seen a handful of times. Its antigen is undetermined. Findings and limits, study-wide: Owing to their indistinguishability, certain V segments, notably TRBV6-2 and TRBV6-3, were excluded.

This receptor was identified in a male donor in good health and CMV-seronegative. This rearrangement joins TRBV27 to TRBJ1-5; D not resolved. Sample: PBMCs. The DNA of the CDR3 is TGTGCCAGCAGTTTGACCGGCGGAAGCAATCAGCCCCAGCATTTT. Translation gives CASSLTGGSNQPQHF.